The 5 T cell receptor beta chains below all came from one sample that was sequenced in a study. TCRdb independently ran MiXCR on the RT-PCR reads; one entry per CDR3 protein. The sample yields about 680,000 distinct CDR3 sequences, around 14% seen once. The sequenced sample was memory CD4+ T cells from blood. These receptors came from a female donor in good health, serving as a healthy control.

The chain employs TRBV3-1 and TRBJ1-2; no clear D gene. V was trimmed by 4 bases and J by 6 bases, leaving 18 bases between them. The CDR3 runs 15 residues. Germline V gene sequence: CDR1 LGHDT, CDR2 YNNKEL (reference sequence). The DNA for the CDR3 is TGTGCCAGCAGCCGTAGATTTAGACCGCCTGATGGCTACACCTTC. It translates to CASSRRFRPPDGYTF.

Ten or more counts support this clonotype. This rearrangement joins TRBV4-3 to TRBJ2-1; 9 bases are a match to TRBD2. Germline loops: CDR1 LGHNA, CDR2 YSLEER. V gave up 4 bases and J gave up 3 bases; unmatched junction bases: 7. The CDR3 runs to 16 residues. CDR3 nucleotides: TGCGCCAGCAGCCTCGCTAGCGGGACGTTCTACAATGAGCAGTTCTTC. This gives the protein CASSLASGTFYNEQFF.

The V call is TRBV6-5, the J call TRBJ1-2; a possible D gene is TRBD1 (6 bases). Trimming removed 2 bases at V and 8 bases at J, with 24 bases between. Germline assignment: CDR1 MNHEY and CDR2 SVGAGI. The CDR3 covers 17 residues. CDR3 loop: CASSYQPRGRGVEGYTF. CDR3 DNA: TGTGCCAGCAGTTACCAGCCGCGGGGGCGCGGGGTAGAAGGCTACACCTTC.

This clonotype was counted only a few times. This chain uses TRBV7-3 with TRBJ2-6, with D perhaps matching TRBD2 (5 bases). Germline V lookup: CDR1 SGHTA, CDR2 FQGTGA. V was clipped by 8 bases and J by 3 bases, with 17 bases between them. CDR3 length: 16 residues. In nucleotides, the CDR3 is TGTGCCAGCGGAAGCGGCAGCGTAGGTGGGGCCAACGTCCTGACTTTC. This sequence encodes CASGSGSVGGANVLTF.

This chain uses TRBV27 with TRBJ2-2; the D gene is possibly TRBD1 (5 bases). Germline assignment: CDR1 MNHEY and CDR2 SMNVEV (reference sequence). With 1 base removed from V and 4 bases from J, the gap between germline ends came to 13 bases. This CDR3 is built from 16 residues. The CDR3 region has the DNA TGTGCCAGCAGTTTATGGTCGGCAGGGCCCACCGGGGAGCTGTTTTTT. This codes for CASSLWSAGPTGELFF.